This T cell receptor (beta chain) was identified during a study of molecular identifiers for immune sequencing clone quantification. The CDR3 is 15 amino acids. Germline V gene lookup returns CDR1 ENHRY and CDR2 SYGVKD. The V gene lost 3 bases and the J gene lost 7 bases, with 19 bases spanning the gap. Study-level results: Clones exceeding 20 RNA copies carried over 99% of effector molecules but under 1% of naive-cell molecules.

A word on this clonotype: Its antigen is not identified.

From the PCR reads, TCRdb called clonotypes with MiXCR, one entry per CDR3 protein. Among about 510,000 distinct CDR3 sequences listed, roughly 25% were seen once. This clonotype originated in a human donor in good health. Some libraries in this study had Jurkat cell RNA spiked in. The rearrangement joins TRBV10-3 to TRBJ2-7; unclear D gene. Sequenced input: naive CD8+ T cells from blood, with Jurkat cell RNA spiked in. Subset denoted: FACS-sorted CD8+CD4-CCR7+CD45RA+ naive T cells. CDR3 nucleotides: TGTGCCATCAGTGACACAACCGAAATTACCCTGGAGCAGTACTTC. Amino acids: CAISDTTEITLEQYF.